One and the same sample provided the 5 T cell receptor beta chains below, sequenced in a study of T cells in Graves' hyperthyroidism and ophthalmopathy. From RNA transcripts, TCR beta CDR3 regions were amplified. Using the HTBI primer set, a first-round RT-PCR was run on the TCR CDR3. TCRdb recomputed calls from the multiplex PCR reads with MiXCR, one row per CDR3 protein. The table records roughly 110,000 distinct CDR3 sequences, roughly 15% of them present only once. The sample taken for sequencing was blood. The receptors come from a woman between 50 and 59 years old with Graves' hyperthyroidism.

There are a few counts of this clonotype. The CDR3 spells CAISGGVGQDNEQFF. The CDR3 DNA follows: TGTGCCATCAGTGGGGGGGTGGGGCAGGACAATGAGCAGTTCTTC. The rearrangement joins TRBV10-3 to TRBJ2-1; perhaps TRBD2 as D (6 bases). Germline values: CDR1 ENHRY, CDR2 SYGVKD. This CDR3 is 15 amino acids long. V shed 4 bases and J shed 5 bases, with 15 bases lying between them.

The chain recombines TRBV6-4 with TRBJ1-1; D remains unclear. The CDR3 covers 13 residues. Germline V gene sequence: CDR1 MRHNA, CDR2 SNTAGT. Trimming removed 9 bases from V and 2 bases from J, with 13 bases in between. The CDR3 loop is CARGIRRNTEAFF. The CDR3 nucleotides read TGTGCCAGAGGTATCCGCCGTAACACTGAAGCTTTCTTT.

Details on this clonotype: With a much larger clone just one base away, this may be a read error. The J gene is TRBJ2-1, the V gene TRBV2; 8 bases are shared with TRBD2. Germline CDR1 reads SNHLY; CDR2 reads FYNNEI. This CDR3 is 13 amino acids long. CDR3 sequence reads: CASSTHGGDEQSF. CDR3 sequence (DNA): TGTGCCAGCAGTACTCACGGGGGGGATGAGCAGTCCTTC.

This clonotype was observed many times. The V gene is TRBV9, the J gene TRBJ2-2; 10 nucleotides line up with TRBD1. Germline lookup yields CDR1 SGDLS and CDR2 YYNGEE. This CDR3 region has 17 residues. With 0 bases clipped from V and 5 bases from J, the junction kept 7 bases outside the gene matches. For the CDR3, the DNA is TGTGCCAGCAGCGTAGCGGGAGGACAGGGGGAAACCGGGGAGCTGTTTTTT. It is translated as CASSVAGGQGETGELFF.

In its sample, this clonotype was seen many times. This chain links TRBV28 with TRBJ2-7; 12 bases align to TRBD2. This CDR3 is built from 17 residues. Trimming at V came to 4 bases and at J to 1 base, leaving 8 bases not matched to a gene. Germline V gives CDR1 MDHEN, CDR2 SYDVKM. CDR3 sequence reads: CASSSWTSGVGSYEQYF. The CDR3 coding sequence is TGTGCCAGCAGTTCCTGGACTAGCGGGGTGGGATCCTACGAGCAGTACTTC.